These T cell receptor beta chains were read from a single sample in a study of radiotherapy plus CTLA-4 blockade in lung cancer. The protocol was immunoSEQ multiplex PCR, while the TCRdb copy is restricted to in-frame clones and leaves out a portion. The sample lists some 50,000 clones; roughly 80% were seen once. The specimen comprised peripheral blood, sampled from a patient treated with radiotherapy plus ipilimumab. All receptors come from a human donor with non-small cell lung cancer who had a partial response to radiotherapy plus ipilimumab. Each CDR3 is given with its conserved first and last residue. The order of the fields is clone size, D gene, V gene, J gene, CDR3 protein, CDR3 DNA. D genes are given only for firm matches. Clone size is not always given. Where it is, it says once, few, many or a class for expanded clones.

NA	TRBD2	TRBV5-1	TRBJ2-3	CASSLTSGRRTDTQYF	TGCGCCAGCAGCCTCACTAGCGGGAGACGCACAGATACGCAGTATTTT
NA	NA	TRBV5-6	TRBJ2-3	CASSLVTETSTDTQYF	TGTGCCAGCAGCTTGGTAACCGAAACTAGCACAGATACGCAGTATTTT
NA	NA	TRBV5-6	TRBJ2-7	CASSLRLSRTAYEQYF	TGTGCCAGCAGCTTGAGGTTGAGCAGGACAGCCTACGAGCAGTACTTC
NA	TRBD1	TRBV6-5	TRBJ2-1	CASSEQGGEQFF	TGTGCCAGCAGTGAACAGGGGGGTGAGCAGTTCTTC
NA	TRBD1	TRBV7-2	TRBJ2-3	CASSSDRGQTDTQYF	TGTGCCAGCAGCTCCGACAGGGGGCAGACAGATACGCAGTATTTT
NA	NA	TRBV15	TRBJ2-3	CATSRDLVAVKADTQYF	TGTGCCACCAGCAGAGATCTAGTGGCGGTGAAGGCAGATACGCAGTATTTT
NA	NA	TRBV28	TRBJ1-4	CASKEGEIDEKLFF	TGTGCCAGCAAAGAGGGGGAAATAGATGAAAAACTGTTTTTT
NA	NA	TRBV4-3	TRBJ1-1	CASSRNGDTEAFF	TGCGCCAGCAGCCGAAACGGGGATACTGAAGCTTTCTTT
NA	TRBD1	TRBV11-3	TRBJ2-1	CASSSRQGAYNEQFF	TGTGCCAGCAGCTCCCGACAGGGGGCTTACAATGAGCAGTTCTTC
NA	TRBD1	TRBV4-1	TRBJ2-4	CASSLVGDRGRGAKNIQYF	TGCGCCAGCAGCCTGGTGGGGGACAGGGGGCGGGGAGCCAAAAACATTCAGTACTTC
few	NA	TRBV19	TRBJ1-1	CASSIVADTEAFF	TGTGCCAGTAGTATAGTGGCTGACACTGAAGCTTTCTTT
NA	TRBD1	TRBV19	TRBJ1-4	CASSGQGLTTNEKLFF	TGTGCCAGTAGTGGACAGGGGTTAACAACTAATGAAAAACTGTTTTTT
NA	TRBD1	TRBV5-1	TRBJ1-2	CASSLNPGTGANYGYTF	TGCGCCAGCAGCTTGAATCCCGGGACAGGGGCCAACTATGGCTACACCTTC
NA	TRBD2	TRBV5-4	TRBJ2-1	CASSRSGGDNNEQFF	TGTGCCAGCAGCCGTAGCGGGGGGGATAACAATGAGCAGTTCTTC
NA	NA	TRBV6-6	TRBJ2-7	CASSSEFYEQYF	TGTGCCAGCAGTTCCGAGTTCTACGAGCAGTACTTC
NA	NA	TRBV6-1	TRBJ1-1	CASSEWEDGGTEAFF	TGTGCCAGCAGTGAATGGGAGGACGGGGGGACTGAAGCTTTCTTT
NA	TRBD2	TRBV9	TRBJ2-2	CASSVELAGGPGELFF	TGTGCCAGCAGCGTAGAACTAGCGGGGGGGCCCGGGGAGCTGTTTTTT
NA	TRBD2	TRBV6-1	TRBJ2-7	CASSERGDGEGYF	TGTGCCAGCAGTGAACGGGGGGACGGGGAGGGGTACTTC
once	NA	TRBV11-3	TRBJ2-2	CASSQRAPGTGELFF	TGTGCCAGCAGCCAAAGGGCCCCGGGGACCGGGGAGCTGTTTTTT
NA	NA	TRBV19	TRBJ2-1	CASSIGRAPNEQFF	TGTGCCAGTAGTATTGGGCGGGCCCCGAATGAGCAGTTCTTC
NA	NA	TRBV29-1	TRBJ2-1	CSAGQLGRYNEQFF	TGCAGCGCGGGACAACTGGGCCGGTACAATGAGCAGTTCTTC
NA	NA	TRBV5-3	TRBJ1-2	CARSLGQEANYGYTF	TGTGCCAGAAGCTTGGGACAGGAAGCTAACTATGGCTACACCTTC
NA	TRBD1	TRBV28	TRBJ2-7	CASSVGTGDEQYF	TGTGCCAGCAGTGTCGGGACAGGGGACGAGCAGTACTTC
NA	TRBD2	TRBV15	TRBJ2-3	CATSRDLIAGDTDTQYF	TGTGCCACCAGCAGAGATCTTATAGCGGGGGACACAGATACGCAGTATTTT
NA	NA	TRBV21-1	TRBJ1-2	CARKTGNYGYTF	TGTGCCAGGAAGACAGGGAACTATGGCTACACCTTC
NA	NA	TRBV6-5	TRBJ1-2	CASSQGYGYTF	TGTGCCAGCAGTCAGGGCTATGGCTACACCTTC
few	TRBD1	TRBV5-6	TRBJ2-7	CASSFGTGDHEQYF	TGTGCCAGCAGCTTCGGGACAGGGGACCACGAGCAGTACTTC
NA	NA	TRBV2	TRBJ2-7	CASSEEGYEQYF	TGTGCCAGCAGTGAGGAGGGGTACGAGCAGTACTTC
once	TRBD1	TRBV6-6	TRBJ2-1	CASSIQGSTYNEQFF	TGTGCCAGCAGCATACAGGGGTCAACCTACAATGAGCAGTTCTTC
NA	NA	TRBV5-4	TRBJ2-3	CASSHGGGSTDTQYF	TGTGCCAGCAGCCATGGGGGCGGGAGCACAGATACGCAGTATTTT
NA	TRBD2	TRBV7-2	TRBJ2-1	CASRRGTSANNEQFF	TGTGCCAGCCGGAGAGGGACTAGCGCTAACAATGAGCAGTTCTTC
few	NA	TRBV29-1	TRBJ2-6	CSVLRYTMGANVLTF	TGCAGCGTACTCAGGTACACCATGGGGGCCAACGTCCTGACTTTC
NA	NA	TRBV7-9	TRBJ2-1	CASSPGAGDSYNEQFF	TGTGCCAGCAGCCCCGGGGCAGGGGACTCCTACAATGAGCAGTTCTTC
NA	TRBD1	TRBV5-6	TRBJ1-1	CASSWTGGLAFF	TGTGCCAGCAGCTGGACAGGGGGCCTAGCTTTCTTT
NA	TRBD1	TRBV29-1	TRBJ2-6	CSVATGASGANVLTF	TGCAGCGTTGCCACAGGGGCCTCTGGGGCCAACGTCCTGACTTTC
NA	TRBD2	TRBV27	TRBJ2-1	CASSPLTSGAEQFF	TGTGCCAGCAGTCCTTTGACTAGCGGGGCTGAGCAGTTCTTC